A single sample is the source of the 30 T cell receptor beta chains below, sequenced in a study of CD4 and CD8 cells across lung adenocarcinoma regions. TCRdb independently ran MiXCR on the PCR reads; one entry per CDR3 protein. The sample has 7,500 or so distinct CDR3 sequences, around 53% seen once. The sequencing sample was made of CD8+ T cells from the center of a lung tumor. The receptors here all came from a male donor with lung adenocarcinoma. The CD4 and CD8 labels of this study may be unreliable.

This chain uses TRBV6-1 with TRBJ2-1; TRBD1 or TRBD2 may be the D gene (5 bases each). The J call may not be correct, given that the DNA end is closer to TRBJ2-7. The CDR3 extends over 14 amino acids. Germline V gene lookup returns CDR1 MNHNS and CDR2 SASEGT. The CDR3 DNA follows: TGTGCCAGCCAGCTGGGGGTGGGATCCTACGAGCAGTACTTC. This encodes CASQLGVGSYEQYF.

A few counts support this clonotype. This chain links TRBV10-1 with TRBJ2-1; 8 positions agree with TRBD1. The CDR3 extends over 16 amino acids. Trimming cost V 4 bases and J 2 bases; bases outside gene matches: 7. Germline V lookup: CDR1 WNHNN, CDR2 SYGVQD (reference sequence). CDR3 in amino acids: CASSGTDRGPYNEQFF. The CDR3 coding sequence is TGCGCCAGCAGTGGAACAGACAGGGGCCCCTACAATGAGCAGTTCTTC.

CDR3 DNA: TGTGCCAGCAGCTCAGGCCGTTCCGGGAACACTGAAGCTTTCTTT. Translating gives CASSSGRSGNTEAFF. The chain employs TRBV9 and TRBJ1-1; no firm D call. Germline assignment: CDR1 SGDLS and CDR2 YYNGEE. The CDR3 contains 15 residues. V lost 4 bases, J lost 1 base, and 14 bases lay in between. Full variable domain (missing parts from reference TRBV9 and TRBJ1-1): DSGVTQTPKHLITATGQRVTLRCSPRSGDLSVYWYQQSLDQGLQFLIQYYNGEERAKGNILERFSAQQFPDLHSELNLSSLELGDSALYFCASSSGRSGNTEAFFGQGTRLTVV.

The chain has TRBV7-3 and TRBJ2-1; 7 nucleotides line up with TRBD2. The CDR3 length is 16 residues. J lost 1 base, V lost 5 bases, and 8 bases had no gene match. Germline CDR1 SGHTA, CDR2 FQGTGA. CDR3 amino acids: CASSLLGEGSYNEQFF. The CDR3, as DNA: TGTGCCAGCAGCCTCTTGGGGGAGGGATCCTACAATGAGCAGTTCTTC.

The gene calls are TRBV4-1 and TRBJ2-6; no firm D call. Trimming cost V 3 bases and J 2 bases, with 8 bases left between them. The CDR3 is made up of 15 amino acids. The germline CDR1 and CDR2 sequences are MGHRA and YSYEKL. DNA of the CDR3: TGCGCCAGCAGCCATTACAGCCCTGGGGCCAACGTCCTGACTTTC. Its protein product is CASSHYSPGANVLTF.

V is TRBV27 and J is TRBJ2-2, with TRBD1 matching over 8 bases. Germline V gives CDR1 MNHEY, CDR2 SMNVEV (reference sequence). V gave up 6 bases and J gave up 4 bases; unmatched junction bases: 1. The CDR3 is made up of 13 amino acids. Here the CDR3 reads CASRGTGTGELFF. For the CDR3, the DNA is TGTGCCAGCAGAGGGACAGGCACCGGGGAGCTGTTTTTT.

The chain joins TRBV27 to TRBJ2-3; D not certain. Trimming left V 5 bases short and J 6 bases short, with 9 bases between. Per the germline V gene, CDR1 is MNHEY and CDR2 is SMNVEV (reference sequence). This CDR3 is built from 12 residues. The CDR3 protein is CASSPRGDTQYF. CDR3 bases: TGTGCCAGCAGTCCCCGTGGGGATACGCAGTATTTT.

This chain joins TRBV11-2 and TRBJ2-1; 13 positions match TRBD2. The J call is in doubt because the DNA end fits TRBJ2-7 better. Germline V lookup: CDR1 SGHAT, CDR2 FQNNGV. The CDR3 loop spans 14 amino acids. CDR3 sequence: CASSPRTSGGEQYF. CDR3 bases: TGTGCCAGCAGCCCAAGGACTAGCGGGGGCGAGCAGTACTTC.

V usage is TRBV6-1 and J usage is TRBJ2-1; TRBD2 might be the D (6 bases). Trimming pared 0 bases from V and 6 bases from J, leaving 15 bases between. The CDR3 has 16 amino acids. Germline V CDR1 and CDR2: MNHNS, SASEGT. The CDR3 sequence is CASSEAGGAGSNEQFF. In DNA, the CDR3 is TGTGCCAGCAGTGAAGCAGGAGGGGCAGGGAGCAATGAGCAGTTCTTC.

As to this clonotype: Here the CDR3 omits its conserved ending phenylalanine or tryptophan, so a read error is the likely source. Because the CDR3's place on the DNA is in doubt, the DNA is left out and the CDR3 is given as listed by TCRdb. The genes are TRBV25-1 and TRBJ2-5; the table gives TRBD2 as D, unverified against the DNA. Termini included, the CDR3 measures 17 amino acids. Germline CDR1 reads MGHDK; CDR2 reads SYGVNS. The chain's CDR3 is CACSPRAETGPGGATLT.

This clonotype has a handful of counts. The CDR3 region has the DNA TGTGCCAGCAGCCCCAGCGGGAGCGGCTACAATGAGCAGTTCTTC. Protein sequence: CASSPSGSGYNEQFF. The chain couples TRBV7-9 to TRBJ2-1; TRBD2 agrees at 8 bases. Germline CDR1 and CDR2: SEHNR and FQNEAQ (reference sequence). The CDR3 contains 15 residues. V gave up 5 bases and J gave up 3 bases; unmatched junction bases: 6.

This chain uses TRBV6-5 with TRBJ2-1; 11 nucleotides agree with TRBD2. The germline V gene encodes CDR1 MNHEY and CDR2 SVGAGI. V gave up 5 bases and J gave up 3 bases; unmatched junction bases: 0. This CDR3 contains 14 residues. The CDR3 region is CASSTSGSYNEQFF. CDR3 DNA: TGTGCCAGCAGTACTAGCGGGAGCTACAATGAGCAGTTCTTC.

This clonotype occurred a few times. The genes are TRBV11-1 and TRBJ1-1; D is possibly TRBD1 (5 bases). Trimming shortened V by 5 bases and J by 11 bases, and 21 bases separated the two germline ends. The CDR3 runs 14 residues. Per germline, CDR1 SGHAT and CDR2 FQDESV (reference sequence). CDR3 amino acids: CASSLEEGITKAFF. DNA for the CDR3: TGTGCCAGCAGCCTCGAAGAGGGGATAACAAAGGCTTTCTTT.

In its sample, this clonotype was seen a few times. J is TRBJ1-1 and V is TRBV27; a weak D match, TRBD1 (6 bases). The CDR3 loop spans 15 amino acids. Trimming pared 3 bases from V and 0 bases from J, leaving 11 bases between. Germline CDR1 reads MNHEY; CDR2 reads SMNVEV (reference sequence). The CDR3 DNA follows: TGTGCCAGCAGTTTCCTAACAGGGCTGAACACTGAAGCTTTCTTT. Its protein is CASSFLTGLNTEAFF.

The genes are TRBV7-2 and TRBJ2-1; D uncertain. The CDR3 loop spans 13 amino acids. Germline values: CDR1 SGHTA, CDR2 FQGNSA. Trimming removed 6 bases at V and 5 bases at J, with 11 bases between. In DNA form, the CDR3 reads TGTGCCAGCAGACAAGGACCGAACAATGAGCAGTTCTTC. It translates to CASRQGPNNEQFF.

For the CDR3, the DNA is TGCGCCAGCAGCCCCCTGCGGGACAATGAGCAGTTCTTC. This encodes CASSPLRDNEQFF. This chain uses TRBV4-1 with TRBJ2-1; TRBD2 is a possible D gene (5 bases). V shed 4 bases and J shed 5 bases, with 9 bases lying between them. This CDR3 is 13 amino acids long. Germline CDR1 reads MGHRA; CDR2 reads YSYEKL.

This clonotype was seen a handful of times. The V and J genes are TRBV6-1 and TRBJ1-2; D not resolved. The CDR3 loop spans 14 amino acids. V was shortened by 6 bases and J by 8 bases, with 19 bases between the two germline ends. The germline CDR1 and CDR2 sequences are MNHNS and SASEGT. Here the CDR3 DNA reads TGTGCCAGCAGAGAGTTGGTGGTGTCGGGAGGCTACACCTTC. This gives the protein CASRELVVSGGYTF.

This clonotype was detected a few times. The chain links TRBV6-1 to TRBJ2-3; 10 bases line up with TRBD2. V lost 6 bases and J lost 4; bases outside the gene matches: 1. The CDR3 length is 13 residues. CDR1 is MNHNS and CDR2 is SASEGT in the germline V gene. This CDR3 is CASRAGGADTQYF. The DNA for the CDR3 is TGTGCCAGCAGAGCGGGAGGGGCAGATACGCAGTATTTT.

The table lists this clonotype with many counts. This chain joins TRBV10-3 and TRBJ2-1; D unclear. Trimming shortened V by 3 bases and J by 4 bases, and 7 bases separated the two germline ends. Germline CDR1 reads ENHRY; CDR2 reads SYGVKD. CDR3 size: 13 residues. CDR3 loop: CAISELLYNEQFF. The CDR3 bases are TGTGCCATCAGTGAATTACTATACAATGAGCAGTTCTTC.

The DNA of the CDR3 is TGTGCCAGCATCCCCGTCCGCGTGGACGAGCAGTACGTC. Translated: CASIPVRVDEQYV. The V call is TRBV27, the J call TRBJ2-5; no clear D. The DNA end is a closer match to TRBJ2-7, so the J assignment may be wrong. CDR1 and CDR2 from the germline V gene are MNHEY and SMNVEV (reference sequence). The CDR3 has 13 amino acids.

V is TRBV10-3 and J is TRBJ2-2; 9 bases fit TRBD1. There are 14 residues in the CDR3. J was trimmed by 4 bases and V by 6 bases; bases with no gene match: 3. Germline loops: CDR1 ENHRY, CDR2 SYGVKD. Here the CDR3 DNA reads TGTGCCATCAGACCGGGACAGGGCACCGGGGAGCTGTTTTTT. Amino acids: CAIRPGQGTGELFF.

The chain joins TRBV27 to TRBJ2-1; D not certain. The J call is in doubt because the DNA end fits TRBJ2-7 better. CDR1 is MNHEY and CDR2 is SMNVEV in the germline V gene (reference sequence). This CDR3 region has 14 residues. The chain's CDR3 is CASSLTTRAYEQYF. The CDR3 nucleotides read TGTGCCAGCAGTTTAACAACCAGAGCCTACGAGCAGTACTTC.

The chain couples TRBV27 to TRBJ1-1; no clear D. This CDR3 region has 14 residues. Germline-derived CDR1 and CDR2 are MNHEY and SMNVEV (reference sequence). Trimming cost V 3 bases and J 2 bases, with 10 bases left between them. The CDR3, as DNA: TGTGCCAGCAGTTTGCTACGGTCCAACACTGAAGCTTTCTTT. Its translation is CASSLLRSNTEAFF.

This clonotype was seen at least ten times. The chain combines TRBV7-2 with TRBJ1-6; no firm D call. Germline CDR1 reads SGHTA; CDR2 reads FQGNSA. The CDR3 runs to 15 residues. V was shortened by 6 bases and J by 6 bases, with 15 bases between the two germline ends. CDR3: CASSYSSGINSPLHF. Written as DNA, the CDR3 is TGTGCCAGCAGTTATTCATCGGGGATTAATTCACCCCTCCACTTT.

The chain couples TRBV6-1 to TRBJ2-1, with D perhaps matching TRBD2 (5 bases). Between the trimmed V and J ends, which lost 0 bases and 13 bases, there was a span of 25 bases. Germline V gene sequence: CDR1 MNHNS, CDR2 SASEGT. The CDR3 has 17 amino acids. In nucleotides, the CDR3 is TGTGCCAGCAGTGAAGCGCTTCCAGGTCTAGGGAGAGAGACCCAGTTCTTC. Protein product: CASSEALPGLGRETQFF.

This clonotype was recorded many times. This chain joins TRBV7-8 and TRBJ2-1; 10 positions agree with TRBD2. The J segment lost 8 bases and the V segment lost 0 bases, leaving 10 bases of the junction unmatched. The CDR3 runs to 17 residues. CDR1 and CDR2 (germline): SGHVS, FQNEAQ. The CDR3 coding sequence is TGTGCCAGCAGCTTAGCGGAGGCTAGCGGGAGATTAGATGAGCAGTTCTTC. It is translated as CASSLAEASGRLDEQFF.

J is TRBJ2-5 and V is TRBV6-1; 7 bases are a match to TRBD2. Germline V gene data show CDR1 as MNHNS and CDR2 as SASEGT. V lost 2 bases to trimming and J lost 4 bases; unmatched junction nucleotides: 7. The CDR3 spans 15 residues. The CDR3 loop reads CASSESGMAGETQYF. CDR3 nucleotides: TGTGCCAGCAGTGAAAGCGGGATGGCGGGAGAGACCCAGTACTTC.

The chain joins TRBV12-3 or TRBV12-4 to TRBJ2-1, with D tentatively TRBD1 or TRBD2 (6 bases each). Trimming shortened V by 4 bases and J by 8 bases, and 15 bases separated the two germline ends. This CDR3 is 14 amino acids long. CDR3 amino acids: CASSYGGSGYEQFF. CDR3 nucleotide sequence: TGTGCCAGCAGTTACGGGGGCTCGGGGTATGAGCAGTTCTTC.

With regard to this clonotype: The junction departs from germline at one end; a sequencing error may be responsible. This CDR3 is CASSQDILGVLTVTQYF. In DNA form, the CDR3 reads TGTGCCAGCAGCCAAGATATATTGGGGGTACTCACAGTTACGCAGTATTTT. J is TRBJ2-3 and V is TRBV14; D possibly uses TRBD1 or TRBD2 (5 bases each). From germline, CDR1 is SGHDN and CDR2 FVKESK. The CDR3 length is 17 residues.

The V and J genes are TRBV6-5 and TRBJ1-6; D call uncertain. CDR3 length: 15 residues. The V and J ends lost 0 bases and 4 bases respectively, with 7 bases between them. Germline CDR1 reads MNHEY; CDR2 reads SVGAGI. CDR3 residues: CASSYSTGYNSPLHF. In nucleotides, the CDR3 is TGTGCCAGCAGTTACTCGACGGGGTATAATTCACCCCTCCACTTT.